The 8 T cell receptor beta chains below were found in one sample sequenced in a study of shared clonotypes between healthy human individuals. Clones were read by immunoSEQ multiplex PCR, and TCRdb kept only the in-frame ones, dropping some. The profile shows about 2.5 million clones, around 90% of them singletons. Sequencing was carried out using naive CD4+ T cells from PBMCs. Regarding subset: CD45RA+ positively selected. The receptors here all came from a man between 18 and 29 years old in good health. Some clones in this sample may be carry-over from other donors' samples.

CDR3 region: CASSPTPTEAFF. The CDR3 nucleotides are TGTGCCAGCTCACCCACCCCCACTGAAGCTTTCTTT. The rearrangement links TRBV18 to TRBJ1-1, with unresolved D. Germline lookup yields CDR1 KGHSH and CDR2 LQKENI. The CDR3 consists of 12 residues. V lost 3 bases, J lost 4 bases, and 6 bases lay in between.

This chain links TRBV6-5 with TRBJ1-2, with no clear D. CDR3 length: 15 residues. Deletions cut 0 bases from V and 3 bases from J, with 11 bases between. Per germline, CDR1 MNHEY and CDR2 SVGAGI. In DNA form, the CDR3 reads TGTGCCAGCAGTTACTCGAGGCGGTGGGACTATGGCTACACCTTC. Translating gives CASSYSRRWDYGYTF.

As concerns this clone: This sample includes further DNA sequences coding for the same CDR3. The gene calls are TRBV7-2 and TRBJ2-3; TRBD1 aligns across 8 bases. This CDR3 has 14 residues. CDR1 is SGHTA, CDR2 FQGNSA, per germline. With V trimmed by 4 bases and J by 2 bases, 2 bases remained unmatched. The CDR3 is CASSSDRATDTQYF. CDR3 sequence (DNA): TGTGCCAGCAGCTCGGACAGGGCCACAGATACGCAGTATTTT.

The rearrangement links TRBV9 to TRBJ2-3; TRBD2 agrees at 7 bases. V trimming: 3 bases; J trimming: 6 bases; junction bases outside the gene matches: 13. Germline assignment: CDR1 SGDLS and CDR2 YYNGEE. The CDR3 covers 16 residues. The CDR3 is CASSADGGRATDTQYF. CDR3 sequence (DNA): TGTGCCAGCAGCGCAGATGGGGGGAGGGCCACTGATACGCAGTATTTT.

This clone was counted once. The identical CDR3 is also encoded by other nucleotide sequences in the sample. The genes are TRBV5-1 and TRBJ2-1; D possibly uses TRBD1 or TRBD2 (6 bases each). V was clipped by 0 bases and J by 5 bases, with 9 bases between them. CDR1 and CDR2 from the germline V gene are SGHRS and YFSETQ. This CDR3 contains 14 residues. The CDR3 DNA sequence: TGCGCCAGCAGCTTGGGCGGGACAAACAATGAGCAGTTCTTC. Translation: CASSLGGTNNEQFF.

This chain uses TRBV6-1 with TRBJ2-7; 8 nucleotides agree with TRBD2. Trimming removed 5 bases from V and 2 bases from J; junction bases left unmatched: 8. The CDR3 is 15 amino acids. Germline CDR1 reads MNHNS; CDR2 reads SASEGT. The DNA of the CDR3 is TGTGCCAGCAGTCCAGCCCACGGGAGGGCCTACGAGCAGTACTTC. Translating gives CASSPAHGRAYEQYF.

The V call is TRBV5-1, the J call TRBJ2-7; no reliable D call. Germline values: CDR1 SGHRS, CDR2 YFSETQ. This CDR3 has 13 residues. V was trimmed by 4 bases and J by 6 bases, leaving 14 bases between them. Here the CDR3 reads CASSLLGMGEQYF. The CDR3 DNA follows: TGCGCCAGCAGCCTACTTGGTATGGGCGAGCAGTACTTC.

The chain employs TRBV7-9 and TRBJ1-2; perhaps TRBD1 as D (5 bases). The germline V gene has CDR1 SEHNR and CDR2 FQNEAQ (reference sequence). V lost 3 bases to trimming and J lost 8 bases, with 16 bases between them. This CDR3 contains 14 residues. The CDR3 DNA reads as TGTGCCAGCAGCTTGGCAGGGCAGGGTCGCGGCTACACCTTC. Translation: CASSLAGQGRGYTF.